This T cell receptor (beta chain) emerged from a study of cytomegalovirus exposure and HLA in healthy donors. Whole-study findings and limits: Later work showed greater clonal expansion in HLA-associated TCR beta chains than in equally common others. A later analysis linked a missense DCLRE1C variant to TCR beta V- and J-gene trimming. Cytomegalovirus association was listed for 150 or so TCR beta chains.

Primers: 60 Vbeta forward and 13 Jbeta reverse. Profiled with immunoSEQ multiplex PCR; TCRdb holds only in-frame clones, not every one. The table lists tens of thousands of clones, with approximately 4.2% in the top ten. V lost 3 bases, J lost 1 base, and 19 bases lay in between. This CDR3 comprises 17 residues. CDR1 is SGHDT, CDR2 YYEEEE, per germline. With respect to this clone: Its antigen remains unidentified.

This clonotype was sampled from a man aged 18 to 30 in good health and CMV-seropositive. Source material: PBMCs. The rearrangement links TRBV5-6 to TRBJ1-1; possible D gene TRBD1, 6 bases. CDR3 protein: CASSSSPGTFTNTEAFF. DNA of the CDR3: TGTGCCAGCAGCTCCAGTCCCGGGACATTTACGAACACTGAAGCTTTCTTT. Full variable domain (remainder filled in from reference TRBV5-6 and TRBJ1-1): DAGVTQSPTHLIKTRGQQVTLRCSPKSGHDTVSWYQQALGQGPQFIFQYYEEEERQRGNFPDRFSGHQFPNYSSELNVNALLLGDSALYLCASSSSPGTFTNTEAFFGQGTRLTVV.